This T cell receptor (beta chain) was sequenced during a study of tissue T cells after allogeneic stem cell transplantation. Study-level points and caveats: Motif-based clustering found tissue-specific repertoire signatures shared across patients, though few clones were shared. Anatomically similar tissues had similar TCR repertoires within each patient.

Time point denoted: mouse harvest day 7 after allogeneic transplant. Mouse grafts combined 10^7 T-cell-depleted bone marrow cells with 10^6 splenic CD5+ T cells. This table comes from immunoSEQ multiplex PCR, and its TCRdb copy is limited to in-frame clones, with some not included. The data contain around 10,000 clones, about two fifths of them singletons. Germline CDR1 and CDR2: SNHLY and FYNGKV (reference sequence). This CDR3 has 13 residues. V dropped 4 bases and J dropped 0 bases, with 5 bases sitting between them. In regard to this clone: Its antigen is unknown. Mouse germline and gene names are used. The CDR3 end is not reached by the read, which stops 1 residue before it; the germline J gene fills it in. This CDR3 is also generated by other DNA sequences in the sample.

The chain has TRBV3 and TRBJ2-4; D is uncertain. Sequenced: skin. The TCR originated in a female BALB/c mouse given C57BL/6 T cells with graft-versus-host disease after an allogeneic hematopoietic cell transplant. The DNA read from the CDR3 is TGTGCCAGCAGCTCGGGTAGTCAAAACACCTTGTAC. This translates into CASSSGSQNTLY. The CDR3, in full, reads CASSSGSQNTLYF.